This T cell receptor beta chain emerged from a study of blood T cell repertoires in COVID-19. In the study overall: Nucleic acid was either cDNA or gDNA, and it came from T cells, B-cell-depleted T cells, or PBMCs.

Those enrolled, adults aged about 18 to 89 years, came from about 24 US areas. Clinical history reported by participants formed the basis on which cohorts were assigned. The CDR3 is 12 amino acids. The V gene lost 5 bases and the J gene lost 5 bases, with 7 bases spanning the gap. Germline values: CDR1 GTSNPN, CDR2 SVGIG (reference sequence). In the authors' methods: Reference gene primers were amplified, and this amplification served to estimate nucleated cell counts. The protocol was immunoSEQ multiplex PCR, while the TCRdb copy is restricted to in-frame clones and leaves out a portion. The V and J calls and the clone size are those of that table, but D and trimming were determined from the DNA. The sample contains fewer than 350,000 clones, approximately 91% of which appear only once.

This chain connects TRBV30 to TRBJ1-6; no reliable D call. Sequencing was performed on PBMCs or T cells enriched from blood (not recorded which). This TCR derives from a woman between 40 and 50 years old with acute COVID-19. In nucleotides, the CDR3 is TGTGCCTGGGACATAAATAATTCACCCCTCCACTTT. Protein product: CAWDINNSPLHF.